Following are 28 T cell receptor beta chains from one sample sequenced in a study of cytomegalovirus exposure and HLA in healthy donors. Primers included in the PCR were 60 Vbeta and 13 Jbeta primers. TCRdb's copy holds only in-frame clones and misses some; the assay was immunoSEQ multiplex PCR. The sample consists of roughly 150,000 clones, 82% of them appearing once. The sequencing sample was made of PBMCs. Every receptor here comes from a man between 25 and 39 years old in good health and CMV-seropositive.

CDR3: CASSALGGALHEQYF. CDR3 coding DNA: TGCGCCAGCAGCGCGTTAGGGGGGGCGTTACACGAGCAGTACTTC. V and J are TRBV5-1 and TRBJ2-7; perhaps TRBD2 as D (7 bases). The V gene's germline CDR1 is SGHRS and CDR2 YFSETQ. The CDR3 loop spans 15 amino acids. V lost 4 bases and J lost 5, with 19 bases in between.

The chain carries TRBV2 and TRBJ2-7; 11 bases match TRBD2. Germline V lookup: CDR1 SNHLY, CDR2 FYNNEI. The CDR3 has 17 residues. Trimming cost V 2 bases and J 0 bases; bases outside gene matches: 6. Written as DNA, the CDR3 is TGTGCCAGCAGTGAACGGCTAGCGGGAGGCCTCTCCTACGAGCAGTACTTC. Amino acid sequence: CASSERLAGGLSYEQYF.

This chain joins TRBV19 and TRBJ2-5, with 16 nucleotides matching TRBD2. V trimming: 4 bases; J trimming: 5 bases; junction bases outside the gene matches: 7. Per germline, CDR1 LNHDA and CDR2 SQIVND (reference sequence). This CDR3 spans 17 amino acids. CDR3 sequence (DNA): TGTGCCAGTAGTACCGGGACTAGCGGGAGGGTCAGGGAGACCCAGTACTTC. It yields the protein CASSTGTSGRVRETQYF.

This chain uses TRBV27 with TRBJ1-2; D gene unclear. Germline CDR1 is MNHEY and CDR2 is SMNVEV (reference sequence). V lost 3 bases and J 5 bases, leaving 10 bases between the germline ends. The CDR3 covers 13 residues. The CDR3 here is CASSLTGSYGYTF. CDR3 nucleotides: TGTGCCAGCAGTTTGACGGGGAGTTATGGCTACACCTTC.

V usage is TRBV5-6 and J usage is TRBJ2-7; possible D gene TRBD1, 6 bases. CDR1 SGHDT and CDR2 YYEEEE come from the germline V gene. V was pared by 4 bases and J by 3 bases, with 14 bases between. There are 14 residues in the CDR3. The CDR3 DNA reads TGTGCCAGCAGCCTCCGGGACAATTACTACGAGCAGTACTTC. Encoded protein: CASSLRDNYYEQYF.

CDR3 in DNA: TGTGCCAGCACCCCTACCCAAAACTCCTACGAGCAGTACTTC. It is translated as CASTPTQNSYEQYF. This chain connects TRBV7-8 to TRBJ2-7; the D is unclear. This CDR3 spans 14 amino acids. V was pared by 7 bases and J by 0 bases, with 13 bases between. Germline assignment: CDR1 SGHVS and CDR2 FQNEAQ. The entire variable domain, with the rest obtained from reference TRBV7-8 and TRBJ2-7, is as follows: GAGVSQSPRYKVAKRGQDVALRCDPISGHVSLFWYQQALGQGPEFLTYFQNEAQLDKSGLPSDRFFAERPEGSVSTLKIQRTQQEDSAVYLCASTPTQNSYEQYFGPGTRLTVT.

The chain couples TRBV21-1 to TRBJ2-3; the DNA was not compared with TRBD1, the D call given in the table. TRBV21-1 is assigned pseudogene status. CDR3 length: 16 residues. The CDR3 is CASSKDTGISTDTQYF. As DNA, the CDR3 is TGTGCCAGCAGCAAAGATACAGGGATTAGCACAGATACGCAGTATTTT.

CDR3 DNA: TGTGCCAGCAGCGTGGGAGGGGATACGCAGTATTTT. It encodes CASSVGGDTQYF. This sequence joins TRBV9 and TRBJ2-3; TRBD2 aligns across 7 bases. This CDR3 is built from 12 residues. The V segment lost 2 bases and the J segment 6 bases; nucleotides outside the gene matches: 0. Per the germline V gene, CDR1 is SGDLS and CDR2 is YYNGEE.

There are a few counts of this clone. This chain uses TRBV27 with TRBJ1-1; D gene uncertain. Trimming stripped 3 bases from V and 1 base from J, with 9 bases between. Germline assignment: CDR1 MNHEY and CDR2 SMNVEV (reference sequence). The CDR3 runs 14 residues. The CDR3 coding sequence is TGTGCCAGCAGTTTCTTGCAGGAGAACACTGAAGCTTTCTTT. Translating it yields CASSFLQENTEAFF.

The V and J genes are TRBV29-1 and TRBJ1-4; D ambiguous. V dropped 6 bases and J dropped 7 bases, with 21 bases sitting between them. Looked up from germline, CDR1 is SQVTM and CDR2 is ANQGSEA. The CDR3 spans 15 residues. CDR3 bases: TGCAGCGTCCTTCAGGTCAAAATAAGCGGTGAAAAACTGTTTTTT. This codes for CSVLQVKISGEKLFF.

This chain links TRBV4-1 with TRBJ2-1; 13 bases are a match to TRBD2. The germline V gene has CDR1 MGHRA and CDR2 YSYEKL. The CDR3 is 16 residues long. The trim removed 1 base at V and 8 bases at J, leaving 5 bases unmatched. DNA of the CDR3: TGCGCCAGCAGCCAAGCCCGACTAGCGGGGGGACATGAGCAGTTCTTC. Translating gives CASSQARLAGGHEQFF.

The V gene is TRBV2, the J gene TRBJ2-7, with D possibly TRBD1 on 6 matching bases. V gave up 7 bases and J gave up 4 bases, with 20 bases separating them. This CDR3 region has 15 residues. CDR1 is SNHLY, CDR2 FYNNEI, per germline. The CDR3 DNA is TGTGCCAGCAATTTCGGGGACACCCAACCTTACGAGCAGTACTTC. Amino acid sequence: CASNFGDTQPYEQYF.

The chain recombines TRBV2 with TRBJ2-7, with unresolved D. The CDR3 is made up of 11 amino acids. Germline V gene sequence: CDR1 SNHLY, CDR2 FYNNEI. Trimming pared 3 bases from V and 8 bases from J, leaving 8 bases between. The CDR3 region is CASSDEYKQYF. CDR3 DNA: TGTGCCAGCAGTGATGAGTATAAGCAGTACTTC.

The chain uses TRBV28 and TRBJ2-1; D is possibly TRBD1 (6 bases). The CDR3 is 18 amino acids. The V and J ends lost 2 bases and 3 bases respectively, with 20 bases between them. The germline gives CDR1 MDHEN, CDR2 SYDVKM. The CDR3 DNA sequence: TGTGCCAGCAGTTTAAGGGTGTCCGGACAGATCCTCTACAATGAGCAGTTCTTC. Its protein is CASSLRVSGQILYNEQFF.

The rearrangement links TRBV30 to TRBJ1-1; D is possibly TRBD1 (6 bases). Trimming removed 3 bases from V and 9 bases from J, with 11 bases in between. From germline, CDR1 is GTSNPN and CDR2 SVGIG (reference sequence). This CDR3 is built from 11 residues. The CDR3 DNA is TGTGCCTGGAGGACAGGAACACAAGCTTTCTTT. Translated, it gives CAWRTGTQAFF. Full variable domain (missing parts from reference TRBV30 and TRBJ1-1): SQTIHQWPATLVQPVGSPLSLECTVEGTSNPNLYWYRQAAGRGLQLLFYSVGIGQISSEVPQNLSASRPQDRQFILSSKKLLLSDSGFYLCAWRTGTQAFFGQGTRLTVV.

This rearrangement joins TRBV10-3 to TRBJ1-2; D gene unclear. This CDR3 comprises 13 residues. Germline values: CDR1 ENHRY, CDR2 SYGVKD. V lost 6 bases and J lost 5, with 13 bases in between. CDR3 DNA sequence: TGTGCCATCAGCCGAACAGAAGAGTATGGCTACACCTTC. Its translation: CAISRTEEYGYTF.

The rearrangement uses TRBV6-6 and TRBJ2-1; perhaps TRBD1 as D (6 bases). CDR1 MNHNY and CDR2 SVGAGI come from the germline V gene (reference sequence). Trimming stripped 5 bases from V and 4 bases from J, with 12 bases between. The CDR3 totals 14 residues. CDR3 in amino acids: CASSRTDRYNEQFF. The CDR3 DNA follows: TGTGCCAGCAGTCGGACAGACAGATACAATGAGCAGTTCTTC.

The chain joins TRBV4-1 to TRBJ2-7; TRBD2 is a possible D gene (6 bases). Germline loops: CDR1 MGHRA, CDR2 YSYEKL. CDR3 length equals 14 residues. Trimming left V 0 bases short and J 7 bases short, with 13 bases between. For the CDR3, the DNA is TGCGCCAGCAGCCAAGATTCGGGAGCCCGGGAGCAGTACTTC. Residues: CASSQDSGAREQYF.

The V gene is TRBV7-2, the J gene TRBJ2-5; tentative D call: TRBD1 (6 bases). The J call may be mistaken, given a closer DNA end match to TRBJ2-7. The germline V gene encodes CDR1 SGHTA and CDR2 FQGNSA. This CDR3 is 13 amino acids long. DNA for the CDR3: TGTGCCAGCAGATGGACAGCCTCCTACGAGCAGTACTTC. It encodes CASRWTASYEQYF.

The rearrangement links TRBV6-5 to TRBJ1-1; possibly TRBD1 for D (5 bases). Germline V gene sequence: CDR1 MNHEY, CDR2 SVGAGI. The V and J ends lost 7 bases and 7 bases respectively, with 13 bases between them. The CDR3 spans 12 residues. CDR3 amino acids: CASTPDRVEAFF. CDR3 in DNA: TGTGCCAGCACGCCTGACAGAGTTGAAGCTTTCTTT.

The chain recombines TRBV19 with TRBJ1-2, with 7 positions matching TRBD1. V lost 7 bases to trimming and J lost 0 bases; unmatched junction nucleotides: 5. CDR3 length: 14 amino acids. Germline V gene data show CDR1 as LNHDA and CDR2 as SQIVND (reference sequence). This CDR3 is CASTRGQTNYGYTF. CDR3 nucleotides: TGTGCCAGTACCCGGGGACAGACTAACTATGGCTACACCTTC.

The chain joins TRBV4-1 to TRBJ2-5, with 10 bases fitting TRBD2. CDR3 length equals 14 residues. Trimming removed 5 bases from V and 6 bases from J; junction bases left unmatched: 6. CDR1 is MGHRA and CDR2 is YSYEKL in the germline V gene. Here the CDR3 DNA reads TGCGCCAGCAGCTTAGCGGGGGGAACGCAGACCCAGTACTTC. Translating gives CASSLAGGTQTQYF.

V is TRBV2 and J is TRBJ2-7; 7 nucleotides agree with TRBD1. Losses at the gene ends were 6 bases for V and 0 bases for J; bases not matched to a gene: 8. This CDR3 is 15 amino acids long. Germline V lookup: CDR1 SNHLY, CDR2 FYNNEI. CDR3 protein: CASRQGSQSSYEQYF. CDR3 DNA sequence: TGTGCCAGCAGACAGGGGTCCCAAAGCTCCTACGAGCAGTACTTC.

In regard to this clone: The junction shows a germline mismatch at one end, possibly a read error. This chain joins TRBV7-9 and TRBJ1-4, with a tentative D call TRBD1 (5 bases). The V gene's germline CDR1 is SEHNR and CDR2 FQNEAQ (reference sequence). CDR3 length: 14 residues. The CDR3 coding sequence is TGTTCCAGCAGCTTAGACAGTACTAATGAAAAACTGTTTTTT. This gives the protein CSSSLDSTNEKLFF.

The chain carries TRBV7-6 and TRBJ2-7; TRBD2 matches 10 bases. There are 17 residues in the CDR3. Germline trimming cut 1 base from V and 3 bases from J; bases unmatched to any gene: 9. Germline V lookup: CDR1 SGHVS, CDR2 FNYEAQ. The DNA for the CDR3 is TGTGCCAGCAGCTTAGAAGAGGCTAGCGGGAGCCACTACGAGCAGTACTTC. Translating it yields CASSLEEASGSHYEQYF.

This chain uses TRBV5-1 with TRBJ1-2; the D gene is possibly TRBD1 (6 bases). Trimming left V 4 bases short and J 3 bases short, with 10 bases between. The germline gives CDR1 SGHRS, CDR2 YFSETQ. The CDR3 has 13 residues. CDR3 sequence: CASSDPGDYGYTF. The CDR3 nucleotides are TGCGCCAGCAGCGATCCAGGGGACTATGGCTACACCTTC.

The rearrangement joins TRBV15 to TRBJ1-6; 8 nucleotides line up with TRBD1. There are 15 residues in the CDR3. The germline V gene encodes CDR1 LNHNV and CDR2 YYDKDF (reference sequence). The junction had 2 bases not matched to a gene; V was cut back by 1 base and J by 6 bases. CDR3 residues: CATSRGQGANSPLHF. The DNA for the CDR3 is TGTGCCACCAGCAGAGGGCAGGGGGCTAATTCACCCCTCCACTTT.

The chain is built from TRBV5-6 and TRBJ2-3, with D perhaps TRBD2 (6 bases). V was clipped by 1 base and J by 0 bases, with 9 bases between them. The germline gives CDR1 SGHDT, CDR2 YYEEEE. The CDR3 loop spans 15 amino acids. The CDR3 bases are TGTGCCAGCAGCTTGCTAGCGTTAAGCACAGATACGCAGTATTTT. Its translation: CASSLLALSTDTQYF. Variable domain in full (rest from reference TRBV5-6 and TRBJ2-3): DAGVTQSPTHLIKTRGQQVTLRCSPKSGHDTVSWYQQALGQGPQFIFQYYEEEERQRGNFPDRFSGHQFPNYSSELNVNALLLGDSALYLCASSLLALSTDTQYFGPGTRLTVL.